This passage covers 28 T cell receptor beta chains from one sample sequenced in a study of T cells expressing NK-cell markers. Reanalyzing the 5' RACE reads, TCRdb keeps one entry per CDR3 protein, without DNA. This table lists some 600,000 distinct CDR3 sequences. Sequenced: blood T cells: a sorted CD56 or NKG2C T cell subset, CD4+ or CD8+ T cells, or bulk PBMC T cells (not recorded which). These receptors all come from a man younger than 30 in good health.

The rearrangement joins TRBV7-3 to TRBJ2-3; the D call of TRBD2 rests on TCRdb alone, since no DNA is present to check it. CDR3 length: 16 amino acids. Germline values: CDR1 SGHTA, CDR2 FQGTGA. CDR3 in amino acids: CASSLRAGGSTDTQYF.

V and J are TRBV14 and TRBJ2-6; with no DNA, the TCRdb D assignment of TRBD2 cannot be verified. CDR3 length: 15 residues. The germline CDR1 and CDR2 sequences are SGHDN and FVKESK. CDR3 amino acids: CASSPSLGGANVLTF. The variable domain in full, completed from reference TRBV14 and TRBJ2-6, reads EAGVTQFPSHSVIEKGQTVTLRCDPISGHDNLYWYRRVMGKEIKFLLHFVKESKQDESGMPNNRFLAERTGGTYSTLKVQPAELEDSGVYFCASSPSLGGANVLTFGAGSRLTVL.

This chain links TRBV10-3 with TRBJ1-1; TCRdb outputs TRBD1, but without DNA this stays unchecked. CDR3 size: 14 residues. Germline V gene data show CDR1 as ENHRY and CDR2 as SYGVKD. CDR3 loop: CAMVQDSLNTEAFF.

J is TRBJ2-1 and V is TRBV12-3 or TRBV12-4; TCRdb picks TRBD1, but there is no DNA to check that call. CDR3 length: 15 residues. CDR3 in amino acids: CASSFSDLGGDEQFF.

The gene calls are TRBV20-1 and TRBJ1-4. This CDR3 has 13 amino acids. Germline V gene data show CDR1 as DFQATT and CDR2 as SNEGSKA (reference sequence). The CDR3 region is CSAAHQTNEKLFF.

The chain recombines TRBV12-3 or TRBV12-4 with TRBJ2-1; TCRdb proposes TRBD2, but this gene call is untestable without DNA. The CDR3 sequence is 14 residues long. The CDR3 region is CASRRGTPYNEQFF.

J is TRBJ2-1 and V is TRBV6-5. CDR1 MNHEY and CDR2 SVGAGI come from the germline V gene. CDR3 length: 14 amino acids. The CDR3 loop is CASSYEAAYNEQFF.

CDR3 loop: CASSQDLGRGSGYTF. This chain joins TRBV4-2 and TRBJ1-2; TCRdb's D call, TRBD1, is unchecked because there is no DNA. The CDR3 totals 15 residues. Germline V gives CDR1 LGHNA, CDR2 YNFKEQ.

The chain recombines TRBV7-8 with TRBJ2-1; TCRdb returns TRBD2, unconfirmable since there is no DNA. Looked up from germline, CDR1 is SGHVS and CDR2 is FQNEAQ. The CDR3 is 13 residues long. This CDR3 is CASSPRGLFEQFF.

V usage is TRBV5-1 and J usage is TRBJ2-1; the D call of TRBD1 rests on TCRdb alone, since no DNA is present to check it. Per the germline V gene, CDR1 is SGHRS and CDR2 is YFSETQ. The CDR3 is made up of 15 amino acids. CDR3: CASRPGQILYNEQFF.

CDR3 sequence: CSARTITSGINAEQFF. This sequence joins TRBV20-1 and TRBJ2-1; absent DNA, TCRdb's TRBD2 call cannot be checked. The CDR3 is made up of 16 amino acids. CDR1 and CDR2 (germline): DFQATT, SNEGSKA (reference sequence).

The gene calls are TRBV5-1 and TRBJ2-3; TCRdb returns TRBD1, unconfirmable since there is no DNA. The CDR3 consists of 14 residues. Germline CDR1 reads SGHRS; CDR2 reads YFSETQ. This CDR3 is CASSSPGAENTQYF.

The CDR3 sequence: CAARDRGYNEQFF. The V call is TRBV30, the J call TRBJ2-1; the TCRdb call, TRBD1, lacks DNA for checking. Germline V gene data show CDR1 as GTSNPN and CDR2 as SVGIG (reference sequence). The CDR3 is 13 amino acids.

V and J are TRBV12-3 or TRBV12-4 and TRBJ1-4; the TRBD1 assignment by TCRdb is unverifiable without DNA. The CDR3 contains 13 residues. The CDR3 sequence is CASNGDREEKLFF.

The rearrangement links TRBV15 to TRBJ2-3; the D call of TRBD2 rests on TCRdb alone, since no DNA is present to check it. CDR1 and CDR2 (germline): LNHNV, YYDKDF (reference sequence). The CDR3 is 19 residues long. This chain's CDR3 is CATSRLPGLAGGSTDTQYF. Supplemented by reference TRBV15 and TRBJ2-3, the full variable domain reads DAMVIQNPRYQVTQFGKPVTLSCSQTLNHNVMYWYQQKSSQAPKLLFHYYDKDFNNEADTPDNFQSRRPNTSFCFLDIRSPGLGDTAMYLCATSRLPGLAGGSTDTQYFGPGTRLTVL.

The chain's CDR3 is CATSRAGANVLTF. The chain links TRBV24-1 to TRBJ2-6; TCRdb picks TRBD1, but there is no DNA to check that call. From germline, CDR1 is KGHDR and CDR2 SFDVKD. The CDR3 runs 13 residues.

V gene TRBV12-3 or TRBV12-4 combines with J gene TRBJ1-6; TCRdb calls TRBD1, which cannot be checked without DNA. The CDR3 totals 16 residues. CDR3 sequence reads: CASSPIVQGGHSPLHF.

The CDR3 sequence: CASSPAGGRGGNTIYF. V and J are TRBV27 and TRBJ1-3; without DNA, the TCRdb call of TRBD1 cannot be checked. Germline CDR1 and CDR2: MNHEY and SMNVEV (reference sequence). This CDR3 is 16 amino acids long.

The chain uses TRBV20-1 and TRBJ1-1; the D gene TCRdb calls, TRBD1, cannot be checked with no DNA. The CDR3 extends over 14 amino acids. Germline V gene lookup returns CDR1 DFQATT and CDR2 SNEGSKA (reference sequence). CDR3 protein: CSARDPGGVTEAFF.

The gene calls are TRBV12-5 and TRBJ2-1; the TRBD2 assignment by TCRdb is unverifiable without DNA. The CDR3 contains 17 residues. Germline lookup yields CDR1 LGHNT and CDR2 FRNRAP. This CDR3 is CASEPLSGTVSYNEQFF.

The genes are TRBV27 and TRBJ2-2; TCRdb calls TRBD2, which cannot be checked without DNA. This CDR3 contains 16 residues. Germline loops: CDR1 MNHEY, CDR2 SMNVEV (reference sequence). The CDR3 reads CASSRLAGSNTGELFF.

The chain links TRBV7-2 to TRBJ1-1; TCRdb lists TRBD1, though no DNA is available to test this call. The length of the CDR3 is 16 residues. Germline V CDR1 and CDR2: SGHTA, FQGNSA. CDR3 region: CASSFPYRGENTEAFF.

V and J are TRBV7-8 and TRBJ2-3; TCRdb's assignment of TRBD2 cannot be checked, as there is no DNA. The germline gives CDR1 SGHVS, CDR2 FQNEAQ. This CDR3 has 16 amino acids. The CDR3 loop is CASSLSTLAGGLTQYF.

This chain uses TRBV10-2 with TRBJ2-5; the D call from TCRdb, TRBD1, cannot be confirmed without DNA. The CDR3 contains 12 residues. Per germline, CDR1 WSHSY and CDR2 SAAADI. The CDR3 is CASSFSGLPQYF.

This rearrangement joins TRBV12-3 or TRBV12-4 to TRBJ2-3; TCRdb reports TRBD1, a call that lacks DNA to check it against. The CDR3 consists of 14 residues. CDR3 loop: CASSVGPGGDTQYF.

The chain combines TRBV29-1 with TRBJ2-7; TCRdb names TRBD1, which stays unverified in the absence of DNA. Germline V gene lookup returns CDR1 SQVTM and CDR2 ANQGSEA. There are 12 residues in the CDR3. The chain's CDR3 is CSVDTGSGEQYF.

V and J are TRBV6-2 or TRBV6-3 and TRBJ2-1. This CDR3 is built from 12 residues. Per the germline V gene, CDR1 is MNHEY and CDR2 is SVGEGT. The CDR3 region is CASSYSVIDQFF.

The V gene is TRBV7-2, the J gene TRBJ1-1; with no DNA, the TCRdb D assignment of TRBD1 cannot be verified. There are 14 residues in the CDR3. CDR1 SGHTA and CDR2 FQGNSA come from the germline V gene. This chain's CDR3 is CASKVDRAAAEAFF.